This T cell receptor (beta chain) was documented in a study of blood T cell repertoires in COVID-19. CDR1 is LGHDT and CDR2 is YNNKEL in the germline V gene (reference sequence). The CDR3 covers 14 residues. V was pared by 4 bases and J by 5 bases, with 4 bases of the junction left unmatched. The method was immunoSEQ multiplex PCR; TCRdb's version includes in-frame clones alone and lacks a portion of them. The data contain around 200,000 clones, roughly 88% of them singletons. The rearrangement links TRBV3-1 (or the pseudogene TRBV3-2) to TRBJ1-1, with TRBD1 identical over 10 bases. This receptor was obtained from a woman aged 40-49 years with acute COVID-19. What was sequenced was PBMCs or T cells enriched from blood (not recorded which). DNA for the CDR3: TGTGCCAGCAGCCCGACAGGGGGCAGGACTGAAGCTTTCTTT. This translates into CASSPTGGRTEAFF.